One sample yielded the 9 T cell receptor beta chains listed below, sequenced in a study of T cell changes during pregnancy in multiple sclerosis. Produced via immunoSEQ multiplex PCR; TCRdb's table is partial and in-frame only. The sample consists of some 95,000 clones, approximately 92% of them appearing once. The sequenced sample was peripheral blood, obtained in the first trimester of pregnancy. All receptors come from a female donor with multiple sclerosis, enrolled in a pregnancy study.

The CDR3 DNA reads TGTGCCAGCAGTTTAGCGACACTAGCTAGAGCTAACTATGGCTACACCTTC. Translation gives CASSLATLARANYGYTF. The rearrangement uses TRBV28 and TRBJ1-2; unclear D gene. Germline CDR1 and CDR2: MDHEN and SYDVKM. Trimming cost V 2 bases and J 0 bases, with 16 bases left between them. The CDR3 totals 17 residues.

This sequence joins TRBV6-6 and TRBJ2-1; the match to TRBD1 covers 11 bases. The junction had 1 base not matched to a gene; V was cut back by 4 bases and J by 5 bases. Per germline, CDR1 MNHNY and CDR2 SVGAGI (reference sequence). The CDR3 contains 14 residues. CDR3 loop: CASSSGQGDNEQFF. CDR3 DNA: TGTGCCAGCAGTTCGGGACAGGGGGACAATGAGCAGTTCTTC.

The chain joins TRBV29-1 to TRBJ2-3; no clear D. V was pared by 5 bases and J by 3 bases, with 12 bases between. Germline CDR1 reads SQVTM; CDR2 reads ANQGSEA. The CDR3 consists of 13 residues. The CDR3 bases are TGCAGCGTTTCTCTCGGCGGTACAGATACGCAGTATTTT. It translates to CSVSLGGTDTQYF.

This chain joins TRBV6-1 and TRBJ2-7; 14 nucleotides agree with TRBD2. The CDR3 has 18 amino acids. The germline V gene has CDR1 MNHNS and CDR2 SASEGT. V was clipped by 2 bases and J by 5 bases; unmatched bases: 11. CDR3 coding DNA: TGTGCCAGCAGTGAATGGACTAGCGGGGGGATGCGGAGCCACGAGCAGTACTTC. It encodes CASSEWTSGGMRSHEQYF.

The chain couples TRBV27 to TRBJ2-7; 7 nucleotides match TRBD2. V was clipped by 5 bases and J by 6 bases; unmatched bases: 10. Germline V gene sequence: CDR1 MNHEY, CDR2 SMNVEV (reference sequence). This CDR3 comprises 14 residues. CDR3 coding DNA: TGTGCCAGCAGTCATGCGGCGCTAGCGGTCGAGCAGTACTTC. Its translation is CASSHAALAVEQYF.

This chain links TRBV9 with TRBJ2-2; D uncertain. V shed 0 bases and J shed 4 bases, with 4 bases lying between them. Looked up from germline, CDR1 is SGDLS and CDR2 is YYNGEE. The CDR3 is 13 amino acids. CDR3 coding DNA: TGTGCCAGCAGCGTAGCGAGCACCGGGGAGCTGTTTTTT. Translation gives CASSVASTGELFF.

The V and J genes are TRBV10-3 and TRBJ2-5, with no clear D. The ends were cut back, 3 bases at V and 5 bases at J, with 13 bases in the middle. This CDR3 contains 14 residues. CDR1 is ENHRY, CDR2 SYGVKD, per germline. CDR3 loop: CAISEDSAPETQYF. DNA of the CDR3: TGTGCCATCAGTGAAGACTCTGCCCCCGAGACCCAGTACTTC.

This clone was found once. V is TRBV7-9 and J is TRBJ1-1; D is ambiguous. V shed 1 base and J shed 7 bases, with 13 bases lying between them. The V gene's germline CDR1 is SEHNR and CDR2 FQNEAQ (reference sequence). The length of the CDR3 is 14 residues. The CDR3: CASSLVRGLGEAFF. CDR3 sequence (DNA): TGTGCCAGCAGCTTAGTAAGAGGACTTGGTGAAGCTTTCTTT.

The CDR3 spells CSAAGGLYEQFF. In DNA, the CDR3 is TGCAGCGCGGCAGGGGGCTTATATGAGCAGTTCTTC. This chain connects TRBV29-1 to TRBJ2-1; 8 bases are a match to TRBD1. CDR1 and CDR2 (germline): SQVTM, ANQGSEA. The CDR3 spans 12 residues. Losses at the gene ends were 7 bases for V and 8 bases for J; bases not matched to a gene: 7.